A single T cell receptor beta chain is shown here with its context. Its antigen is unknown. This CDR3 is 14 amino acids long. The germline CDR1 and CDR2 sequences are MNHEY and SVGAGI. V dropped 2 bases and J dropped 4 bases, with 11 bases sitting between them. The data stem from a study of cytomegalovirus exposure and HLA in healthy donors. 13 Jbeta primers and 60 Vbeta primers were used for the PCR. The assay was immunoSEQ multiplex PCR, and TCRdb's table has in-frame clones only and misses some. This table holds 54,000 or so clones, 70% to 80% found once. Study-level results: Later analysis demonstrated an association between a missense DCLRE1C variant and TCR beta V- and J-gene trimming.

Source material: PBMCs. This TCR was recovered from an older woman in good health and CMV-seropositive. This chain uses TRBV6-5 with TRBJ1-2, with D unresolved. CDR3 in amino acids: CASSYGSTRYGYTF. The CDR3 DNA is TGTGCCAGCAGTTACGGTAGCACGCGCTATGGCTACACCTTC.